This T cell receptor (beta chain) was recorded in a study of blood T cell repertoires in COVID-19. Across the whole study: Nucleic acid was either cDNA or gDNA, and it came from T cells, B-cell-depleted T cells, or PBMCs.

Sequencing used immunoSEQ multiplex PCR; TCRdb keeps in-frame clones, though not all of them. This sample has roughly 320,000 clones; approximately 90% occur once, and the top ten carry over 5%. CDR3 size: 13 residues. From germline, CDR1 is MNHEY and CDR2 SVGEGT. V lost 4 bases to trimming and J lost 1 base, with 7 bases between them. This clonotype originated in a woman in her 50s with COVID-19, enrolled during active disease. Sequencing was done on a sample of peripheral blood. The J gene is TRBJ1-1, the V gene TRBV6-2 or TRBV6-3; D is possibly TRBD1 (5 bases). Here the CDR3 reads CASSSGANTEAFF. The CDR3 nucleotides are TGTGCCAGCAGTTCTGGGGCGAACACTGAAGCTTTCTTT.